The 32 T cell receptor beta chains presented below share a single source sample, sequenced in a study of blood T cell repertoires in COVID-19. Generated by immunoSEQ multiplex PCR, the TCRdb table keeps only in-frame clones and is missing some. The sample shows under 150,000 clones, 88% of them seen only once. The sequenced sample consisted of peripheral blood. These receptors all come from a human donor in a cohort sampled during active COVID-19.

The rearrangement joins TRBV19 to TRBJ1-5; D is possibly TRBD1 (5 bases). The CDR3 has 14 amino acids. Germline CDR1 and CDR2: LNHDA and SQIVND (reference sequence). With 5 bases removed from V and 2 bases from J, the gap between germline ends came to 10 bases. CDR3 nucleotides: TGTGCCAGTAGTGCCCGGGGGGGCAATCAGCCCCAGCATTTT. Protein product: CASSARGGNQPQHF.

The V and J genes are TRBV11-3 and TRBJ2-2; TRBD1 matches 10 bases. The junction had 4 bases not matched to a gene; V was cut back by 3 bases and J by 6 bases. Germline CDR1 reads SGHNT; CDR2 reads YENEEA. There are 15 residues in the CDR3. CDR3 region: CASSFRQGASGELFF. In nucleotides, the CDR3 is TGTGCCAGCAGCTTCCGACAGGGGGCCTCCGGGGAGCTGTTTTTT.

A few counts support this clone. This sequence joins TRBV5-1 and TRBJ1-1, with a tentative D call TRBD1 (6 bases). V dropped 4 bases and J dropped 0 bases, with 16 bases sitting between them. This CDR3 comprises 16 residues. Per germline, CDR1 SGHRS and CDR2 YFSETQ. Here the CDR3 DNA reads TGCGCCAGCAGCGTGGATACAGGGAACTTGAACACTGAAGCTTTCTTT. The encoded protein is CASSVDTGNLNTEAFF.

The chain links TRBV7-3 to TRBJ2-5, with D maybe TRBD2 (6 bases). The CDR3 totals 14 residues. Trimming stripped 5 bases from V and 5 bases from J, with 15 bases between. Germline V gives CDR1 SGHTA, CDR2 FQGTGA. The CDR3 region is CASSLQAGFETQYF. The CDR3 coding sequence is TGTGCCAGCAGCCTTCAGGCGGGGTTCGAGACCCAGTACTTC.

CDR3 sequence: CASSLALRTFGGSTGELFF. The CDR3 DNA follows: TGCGCCAGCAGCTTGGCCCTAAGGACTTTCGGAGGGAGCACCGGGGAGCTGTTTTTT. The chain combines TRBV5-1 with TRBJ2-2; weak D call: TRBD2 (6 bases). CDR3 length equals 19 residues. CDR1 and CDR2 from the germline V gene are SGHRS and YFSETQ. The germline V and J ends were trimmed by 0 bases and 4 bases, with 22 bases remaining between them.

CDR3 protein: CASSVEGRSSGNTIYF. CDR3 DNA sequence: TGTGCCAGCAGCGTAGAAGGAAGGAGTTCTGGAAACACCATATATTTT. The rearrangement uses TRBV9 and TRBJ1-3; D not certain. The CDR3 loop spans 16 amino acids. Germline V gene data show CDR1 as SGDLS and CDR2 as YYNGEE. Trimming removed 0 bases at V and 1 base at J, with 11 bases between.

V is TRBV28 and J is TRBJ2-1; 9 positions match TRBD1. V lost 6 bases, J lost 6 bases, and 9 bases stayed unmatched. The CDR3 is made up of 15 amino acids. CDR1 MDHEN and CDR2 SYDVKM come from the germline V gene. The CDR3 DNA follows: TGTGCCAGCAGGGGGACAGGGCCCGCATTCAATGAGCAGTTCTTC. Translating it yields CASRGTGPAFNEQFF.

This chain uses TRBV7-2 with TRBJ2-1; TRBD2 matches at 9 bases. Germline trimming cut 5 bases from V and 9 bases from J; bases unmatched to any gene: 14. The CDR3 has 16 residues. Germline V gives CDR1 SGHTA, CDR2 FQGNSA. CDR3 bases: TGTGCCAGCAGCGGCCAGGCTAGCGGGGTCAATGGTGAGCAGTTCTTC. It encodes CASSGQASGVNGEQFF. Complete variable domain (other parts from reference TRBV7-2 and TRBJ2-1): GAGVSQSPSNKVTEKGKDVELRCDPISGHTALYWYRQSLGQGLEFLIYFQGNSAPDKSGLPSDRFSAERTGGSVSTLTIQRTQQEDSAVYLCASSGQASGVNGEQFFGPGTRLTVL.

The CDR3 reads CASSVDRLWVSTDTQYF. Here the CDR3 DNA reads TGTGCCAGCAGCGTAGACCGACTGTGGGTTAGCACAGATACGCAGTATTTT. V usage is TRBV9 and J usage is TRBJ2-3; D is undetermined. Germline V gene sequence: CDR1 SGDLS, CDR2 YYNGEE. The CDR3 extends over 17 amino acids. With 0 bases removed from V and 0 bases from J, the gap between germline ends came to 14 bases.

The V gene is TRBV4-2, the J gene TRBJ1-4; maybe TRBD1 (6 bases). The V and J ends lost 0 bases and 5 bases respectively, with 10 bases between them. Germline loops: CDR1 LGHNA, CDR2 YNFKEQ. The CDR3 contains 15 residues. As DNA, the CDR3 is TGTGCCAGCAGCCAAGACAGGGGTGCCAATGAAAAACTGTTTTTT. It yields the protein CASSQDRGANEKLFF.

The chain links TRBV7-3 to TRBJ2-1; 10 positions agree with TRBD2. The V and J ends lost 1 base and 7 bases, in that order; junction bases with no gene match: 7. Germline values: CDR1 SGHTA, CDR2 FQGTGA. The length of the CDR3 is 16 residues. Here the CDR3 reads CASSLISGGAWNEQFF. CDR3 bases: TGTGCCAGCAGCTTAATAAGCGGGGGGGCCTGGAATGAGCAGTTCTTC.

This sequence joins TRBV6-5 and TRBJ2-7; TRBD1 might be the D (6 bases). Germline V CDR1 and CDR2: MNHEY, SVGAGI. This CDR3 is 13 amino acids long. The V end was cut by 6 bases, the J end by 5 bases, with 14 bases between. CDR3 DNA sequence: TGTGCCAGCAGGCCGGGACATTTCCACGAGCAGTACTTC. Protein product: CASRPGHFHEQYF.

The rearrangement joins TRBV12-3 or TRBV12-4 to TRBJ2-2; possibly TRBD1 for D (5 bases). V was cut by 7 bases and J by 2 bases, with 8 bases left in between. This CDR3 contains 13 residues. CDR3 nucleotides: TGTGCCAGCACCTGGACAAACACCGGGGAGCTGTTTTTT. Its translation: CASTWTNTGELFF.

The gene calls are TRBV2 and TRBJ2-7; 7 positions agree with TRBD1. CDR1 and CDR2 from the germline V gene are SNHLY and FYNNEI. CDR3 length equals 14 residues. Trimming removed 7 bases from V and 3 bases from J; junction bases left unmatched: 9. The CDR3 DNA reads TGTGCCAGCACACCGGGACAGCCTAACTACGAGCAGTACTTC. This codes for CASTPGQPNYEQYF. Full variable domain (outside the CDR3, taken from reference TRBV2 and TRBJ2-7): EPEVTQTPSHQVTQMGQEVILRCVPISNHLYFYWYRQILGQKVEFLVSFYNNEISEKSEIFDDQFSVERPDGSNFTLKIRSTKLEDSAMYFCASTPGQPNYEQYFGPGTRLTVT.

CDR3 nucleotides: TGCGCCAGCAGCCAAGTAGCTGGGACTAGAAGTTATGATGAGCAGTTCTTC. Its translation is CASSQVAGTRSYDEQFF. V is TRBV4-3 and J is TRBJ2-1, with 8 bases that match TRBD2. V dropped 1 base and J dropped 8; count of bases not matched to a gene: 13. Germline V lookup: CDR1 LGHNA, CDR2 YSLEER. This CDR3 region has 17 residues.

This chain uses TRBV27 with TRBJ2-7, with 9 bases aligning to TRBD1. CDR1 and CDR2 (germline): MNHEY, SMNVEV (reference sequence). The junction had 10 bases not matched to a gene; V was cut back by 5 bases and J by 5 bases. The length of the CDR3 is 15 residues. CDR3 region: CASSRDRVRIHEQYF. DNA of the CDR3: TGTGCCAGCAGTCGGGACAGGGTACGAATCCACGAGCAGTACTTC.

The chain uses TRBV10-3 and TRBJ1-1; 8 bases agree with TRBD1. The CDR3 sequence is 13 residues long. Trimming removed 10 bases from V and 1 base from J; junction bases left unmatched: 5. CDR1 and CDR2 from the germline V gene are ENHRY and SYGVKD. CDR3 protein: CATRGHGNTEAFF. CDR3 sequence (DNA): TGTGCCACCAGGGGGCACGGGAACACTGAAGCTTTCTTT.

CDR3 loop: CAIKAGTDTQYF. In DNA, the CDR3 is TGTGCCATCAAGGCAGGGACAGATACGCAGTATTTT. The rearrangement links TRBV10-3 to TRBJ2-3; TRBD1 is a possible D gene (5 bases). Trimming took off 7 bases at V and 3 bases at J, with 8 bases between the two ends. Germline CDR1 reads ENHRY; CDR2 reads SYGVKD. The CDR3 has 12 amino acids.

The V gene is TRBV28, the J gene TRBJ2-7, with TRBD1 identical over 10 bases. V was clipped by 6 bases and J by 2 bases; unmatched bases: 7. Germline V gives CDR1 MDHEN, CDR2 SYDVKM. There are 15 residues in the CDR3. Here the CDR3 reads CASRPAGQGAYEQYF. The CDR3 nucleotides read TGTGCCAGCAGGCCAGCCGGACAGGGGGCCTACGAGCAGTACTTC.

This clone was counted only a few times. The chain uses TRBV4-3 and TRBJ1-5; D is perhaps TRBD1 (6 bases). With 0 bases removed from V and 3 bases from J, the gap between germline ends came to 12 bases. This CDR3 is built from 16 residues. The germline CDR1 and CDR2 sequences are LGHNA and YSLEER. CDR3 DNA: TGCGCCAGCAGCCAAGATCAGGGGCAGTTCAATCAGCCCCAGCATTTT. Residues: CASSQDQGQFNQPQHF.

The gene calls are TRBV6-5 and TRBJ1-5; a possible D gene is TRBD1 (5 bases). V was cut by 6 bases and J by 4 bases, with 7 bases left in between. CDR1 is MNHEY, CDR2 SVGAGI, per germline. The CDR3 contains 12 residues. As DNA, the CDR3 is TGTGCCAGCAGGGAGGGGAATCAGCCCCAGCATTTT. Translating it yields CASREGNQPQHF.

CDR3 nucleotides: TGTGCCAGCAGTCCAAAGGCGACAGGGAGGAACACTGAAGCTTTCTTT. Encoded protein: CASSPKATGRNTEAFF. The chain has TRBV6-2 or TRBV6-3 and TRBJ1-1; 7 bases are shared with TRBD1. CDR1 is MNHEY and CDR2 is SVGEGT in the germline V gene. CDR3 size: 16 residues. The J segment lost 1 base and the V segment lost 5 bases, leaving 10 bases of the junction unmatched.

CDR3: CASSLGTGDTQYF. The CDR3 coding sequence is TGTGCCAGCAGCTTAGGGACAGGGGATACGCAGTATTTT. This chain joins TRBV7-8 and TRBJ2-3; 8 bases line up with TRBD1. The V and J ends lost 1 base and 6 bases, in that order; junction bases with no gene match: 0. The CDR3 is 13 amino acids. Germline V gives CDR1 SGHVS, CDR2 FQNEAQ. Filled out from reference TRBV7-8 and TRBJ2-3, the complete variable domain reads GAGVSQSPRYKVAKRGQDVALRCDPISGHVSLFWYQQALGQGPEFLTYFQNEAQLDKSGLPSDRFFAERPEGSVSTLKIQRTQQEDSAVYLCASSLGTGDTQYFGPGTRLTVL.

This chain links TRBV7-2 with TRBJ1-2, with 8 nucleotides matching TRBD1. In germline, CDR1 is SGHTA, CDR2 FQGNSA. V was pared by 7 bases and J by 4 bases, with 5 bases of the junction left unmatched. CDR3 length equals 13 residues. The CDR3 bases are TGTGCCAGCATACTACAGGGGGGCTATGGCTACACCTTC. This gives the protein CASILQGGYGYTF. Full variable domain (missing parts from reference TRBV7-2 and TRBJ1-2): GAGVSQSPSNKVTEKGKDVELRCDPISGHTALYWYRQSLGQGLEFLIYFQGNSAPDKSGLPSDRFSAERTGGSVSTLTIQRTQQEDSAVYLCASILQGGYGYTFGSGTRLTVV.

This chain connects TRBV30 to TRBJ1-1, with TRBD1 as a possible D gene (5 bases). The CDR3 contains 13 residues. Germline lookup yields CDR1 GTSNPN and CDR2 SVGIG (reference sequence). V was clipped by 2 bases and J by 0 bases, with 7 bases between them. The DNA of the CDR3 is TGTGCCTGGAGTCGGGGGTTGAACACTGAAGCTTTCTTT. Translated: CAWSRGLNTEAFF.

The chain joins TRBV18 to TRBJ2-7; D is possibly TRBD2 (5 bases). V lost 5 bases and J 2 bases, leaving 13 bases between the germline ends. The germline V gene encodes CDR1 KGHSH and CDR2 LQKENI. The CDR3 length is 14 residues. The DNA for the CDR3 is TGTGCCAGCTCATGGGCGGGCGCGGCCTACGAGCAGTACTTC. This codes for CASSWAGAAYEQYF. The full variable domain, in which reference TRBV18 and TRBJ2-7 provide the parts outside the CDR3, is NAGVMQNPRHLVRRRGQEARLRCSPMKGHSHVYWYRQLPEEGLKFMVYLQKENIIDESGMPKERFSAEFPKEGPSILRIQQVVRGDSAAYFCASSWAGAAYEQYFGPGTRLTVT.

The chain is built from TRBV7-9 and TRBJ2-5; possible D gene TRBD1, 6 bases. CDR1 SEHNR and CDR2 FQNEAQ come from the germline V gene (reference sequence). The CDR3 is 13 amino acids. V shed 10 bases and J shed 3 bases, with 15 bases lying between them. CDR3: CATNRVGEETQYF. The CDR3 region has the DNA TGTGCCACTAACAGGGTTGGGGAAGAGACCCAGTACTTC.

This chain uses TRBV9 with TRBJ2-3, with TRBD1 identical over 9 bases. The CDR3 extends over 14 amino acids. Looked up from germline, CDR1 is SGDLS and CDR2 is YYNGEE. Trimming removed 4 bases from V and 2 bases from J; junction bases left unmatched: 2. CDR3 loop: CASSWTGVTDTQYF. The DNA for the CDR3 is TGTGCCAGCAGCTGGACAGGGGTCACAGATACGCAGTATTTT. The full variable domain, rest sourced from reference TRBV9 and TRBJ2-3, is DSGVTQTPKHLITATGQRVTLRCSPRSGDLSVYWYQQSLDQGLQFLIQYYNGEERAKGNILERFSAQQFPDLHSELNLSSLELGDSALYFCASSWTGVTDTQYFGPGTRLTVL.

The V gene is TRBV7-8, the J gene TRBJ1-2; no definite D call. V lost 5 bases to trimming and J lost 3 bases, with 19 bases between them. The length of the CDR3 is 16 residues. Per germline, CDR1 SGHVS and CDR2 FQNEAQ. The CDR3 sequence: CASSQDNSDDYYGYTF. As DNA, the CDR3 is TGTGCCAGCAGCCAAGACAATTCCGACGATTACTATGGCTACACCTTC.

The chain employs TRBV7-2 and TRBJ1-2, with D tentatively TRBD1 (5 bases). The CDR3 runs 13 residues. V was trimmed by 0 bases and J by 3 bases, leaving 5 bases between them. Germline assignment: CDR1 SGHTA and CDR2 FQGNSA. CDR3 protein: CASSLAGDYGYTF. The CDR3 nucleotides are TGTGCCAGCAGCTTAGCAGGGGACTATGGCTACACCTTC.

This chain uses TRBV5-1 with TRBJ2-7, with TRBD1 identical over 9 bases. V trimming: 4 bases; J trimming: 4 bases; junction bases outside the gene matches: 6. Germline values: CDR1 SGHRS, CDR2 YFSETQ. CDR3 length equals 14 residues. CDR3 amino acids: CASSLAGTGYEQYF. CDR3 nucleotide sequence: TGCGCCAGCAGCCTGGCCGGGACAGGGTACGAGCAGTACTTC.

The rearrangement joins TRBV7-2 to TRBJ1-2; a weak D match, TRBD1 (6 bases). V lost 0 bases, J lost 3 bases, and 8 bases lay in between. The CDR3 sequence is 14 residues long. Germline CDR1 and CDR2: SGHTA and FQGNSA. The CDR3 region has the DNA TGTGCCAGCAGCTTAGCGGGGGCGTACTATGGCTACACCTTC. This encodes CASSLAGAYYGYTF. Drawing the rest from reference TRBV7-2 and TRBJ1-2, the complete variable domain is GAGVSQSPSNKVTEKGKDVELRCDPISGHTALYWYRQSLGQGLEFLIYFQGNSAPDKSGLPSDRFSAERTGGSVSTLTIQRTQQEDSAVYLCASSLAGAYYGYTFGSGTRLTVV.